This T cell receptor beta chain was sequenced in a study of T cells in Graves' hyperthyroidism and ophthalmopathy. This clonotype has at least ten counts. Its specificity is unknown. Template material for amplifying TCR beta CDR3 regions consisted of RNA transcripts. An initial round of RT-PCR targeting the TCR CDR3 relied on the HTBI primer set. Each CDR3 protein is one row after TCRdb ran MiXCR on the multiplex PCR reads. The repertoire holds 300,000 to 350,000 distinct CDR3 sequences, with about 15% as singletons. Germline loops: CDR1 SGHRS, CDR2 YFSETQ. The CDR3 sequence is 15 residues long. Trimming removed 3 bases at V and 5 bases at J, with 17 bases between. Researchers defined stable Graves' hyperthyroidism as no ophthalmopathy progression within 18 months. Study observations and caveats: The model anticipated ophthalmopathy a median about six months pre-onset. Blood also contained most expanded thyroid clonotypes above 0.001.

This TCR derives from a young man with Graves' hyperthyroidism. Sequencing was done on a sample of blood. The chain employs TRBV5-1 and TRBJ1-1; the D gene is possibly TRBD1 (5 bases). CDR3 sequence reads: CASSSMGGDGTEAFF. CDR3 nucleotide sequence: TGCGCCAGCAGCTCAATGGGGGGAGACGGTACTGAAGCTTTCTTT. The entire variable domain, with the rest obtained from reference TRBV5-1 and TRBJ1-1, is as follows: KAGVTQTPRYLIKTRGQQVTLSCSPISGHRSVSWYQQTPGQGLQFLFEYFSETQRNKGNFPGRFSGRQFSNSRSEMNVSTLELGDSALYLCASSSMGGDGTEAFFGQGTRLTVV.